The subject of this entry is one T cell receptor (beta chain). This clonotype was counted ten times or more. This receptor's antigen is unknown. Within one base of it there is no much larger clone, and no base qualities were kept. The entry originates in a study of naive and memory T cell subsets (dated by TCRdb to about 2017). Notes on the research overall: The figure summarizing the skin biopsy and whole blood samples listed around 10 blood donors, 7 tuberculin skin test biopsies and 3 saline control biopsies. Usually PCR2 was run as a SYBR Green qPCR and stopped at a set threshold, although low-input samples could use end-point PCR (roughly 6 cycles) instead.

Library preparation employed UMI-ligation and nested PCR. The ligated cDNA was amplified by four rounds of PCR, in which nested alpha and beta constant region primers were used together with the SP2 primer. For the blood and skin samples, TCR RNA was reverse transcribed with SuperScript IV using primers for the alpha and beta constant regions. An oligonucleotide carrying the Illumina SP2 primer and a UMI was ligated to the 3' end of the cDNA by means of T4 RNA ligase 1. To prevent hairpin formation, the 12-nucleotide UMI was made up of two random hexamers with an eight-base spacer between them. From the second PCR onward, the TCR alpha and beta chain libraries were handled separately, and dual indexing was used for multiplexing. After pooling, the indexed libraries were analyzed by capillary electrophoresis and sequenced on either an Illumina MiSeq or NextSeq. To boost base diversity and improve cluster recognition, PhiX DNA at roughly 4.5-8% was spiked into the libraries. In the paper's pipeline: Demultiplexor took UMIs from read 2, joined the UMIs to the TCR sequence from read 1, and separated reads according to sample indices. Decombinator identified V and J genes and V-J junctions and gave each TCR a five-part identifier that included V and J deletions. UMIs were used by Collapsinator to correct sequencing errors and PCR amplification heterogeneity, so that a UMI-based abundance was obtained for each TCR. CDR3Translator converted identifiers to nucleotide sequence, translated to amino acids, and extracted CDR3 regions using terminal motifs. After normalization to the amount of input RNA, the error-corrected alpha and beta TCR counts from blood and from skin were compared. In TCRdb, the public reads were trimmed at Q25 with fastp and aligned with MiXCR, with productive beta chains retained. Here each entry gathers all rows of one CDR3 protein and keeps the most common genes and DNA. It is TCRdb's table, rather than the study itself, that gives the V and J calls and clone size. The table for this sample lists 25,000 to 30,000 distinct CDR3 sequences; about 5.2% of them were counted only once. Around 7.4% of the sample comes from the top ten.

The study reported a robust and sensitive protocol to amplify, sequence and analyze TCRs, based on 3' ligation of a UMI-containing oligonucleotide to TCR cDNA. Whole blood analysis involved drawing more than 2 ml of peripheral blood from adult healthy volunteers into Tempus tubes and then extracting RNA following the manufacturer's instructions. Total RNA was used without cell sorting and was treated with RQ1 DNase before reverse transcription, with a target input of roughly 1 to 1,100 ng. To check how robust the pipeline was in samples where T cells make up a minority population, libraries were built from skin biopsies and whole blood. General findings and caveats noted by the study authors: The RNA-based method was acknowledged as potentially sensitive to TCR transcript changes with T cell activation and differentiation.

V and J are trimmed by 6 bases and 4 bases, and the gene matches miss 6 bases of the junction. The CDR3 starts with the cysteine, ends with the phenylalanine, and has 14 residues. Solely the CDR3 DNA is kept, with 42 bases framed from the first base. Based on the germline V gene, the CDR1 and CDR2 sequences are SQVTM and ANQGSEA. The chain is encoded by TRBV29-1 joined to TRBJ2-2; 9 central bases correspond to TRBD2. The sequence was obtained from an adult in good health. The sample taken for sequencing was blood. DNA sequence: TGCAGCGTGGCTAGCGGGATGGTCACCGGGGAGCTGTTTTTT. Translated, this is CSVASGMVTGELFF.